The 4 T cell receptor beta chains listed next were all sequenced from one sample in a study of human T cells and chemical hapten exposure. Described time point: patch test 2, 6 weeks after DPC sensitization. Stated treatment: therapeutic diphenylcyclopropenone sensitization with weekly scalp DPC. TCRdb itself ran the RACE reads through MiXCR, one entry per CDR3 protein. This table has around 360,000 distinct CDR3 sequences, around 6% appearing once. The input for sequencing was whole blood, taken in connection with sensitization to the hapten diphenylcyclopropenone (DPC). These receptors all stem from a woman between 18 and 30 years old with alopecia areata. Some clones in this sample may be carry-over from other donors' samples.

This clonotype occurred many times. The J gene is TRBJ2-7, the V gene TRBV4-3; unclear D gene. Germline V gives CDR1 LGHNA, CDR2 YSLEER. The CDR3 covers 13 residues. V dropped 1 base and J dropped 2 bases, with 6 bases sitting between them. In nucleotides, the CDR3 is TGCGCCAGCAGCCAAGTACTCACCTACGAGCAGTACTTC. Residues: CASSQVLTYEQYF.

This clonotype has a count of ten or more. The J gene is TRBJ2-3, the V gene TRBV7-6; D ambiguous. The CDR3 spans 13 residues. Trimming took off 0 bases at V and 6 bases at J, with 7 bases between the two ends. Germline V gene sequence: CDR1 SGHVS, CDR2 FNYEAQ. CDR3 DNA sequence: TGTGCCAGCAGCTTAGCGTCCCCCGATACGCAGTATTTT. Its translation: CASSLASPDTQYF. The variable domain in full, with the rest retrieved from reference TRBV7-6 and TRBJ2-3, is GAGVSQSPRYKVTKRGQDVALRCDPISGHVSLYWYRQALGQGPEFLTYFNYEAQQDKSGLPNDRFSAERPEGSISTLTIQRTEQRDSAMYRCASSLASPDTQYFGPGTRLTVL.

This clonotype has only a few counts. The V call is TRBV3-1, the J call TRBJ1-2; TRBD1 matches at 8 bases. The CDR3 covers 13 residues. V was pared by 3 bases and J by 6 bases, with 3 bases of the junction left unmatched. Germline lookup yields CDR1 LGHDT and CDR2 YNNKEL (reference sequence). The CDR3, as DNA: TGTGCCAGCAGCCAGACAGGGGCAAATGGCTACACCTTC. Translating it yields CASSQTGANGYTF.

This clonotype was detected many times. J is TRBJ1-1 and V is TRBV7-9; 10 positions agree with TRBD1. CDR1 SEHNR and CDR2 FQNEAQ come from the germline V gene (reference sequence). V trimming: 4 bases; J trimming: 1 base; junction bases outside the gene matches: 18. The CDR3 runs to 20 residues. DNA of the CDR3: TGTGCCAGCAGCTCATATCGTTTTTCGCGGGACAGGGGCCGGAACACTGAAGCTTTCTTT. It is translated as CASSSYRFSRDRGRNTEAFF. The variable domain in full, completed from reference TRBV7-9 and TRBJ1-1, reads DTGVSQNPRHKITKRGQNVTFRCDPISEHNRLYWYRQTLGQGPEFLTYFQNEAQLEKSRLLSDRFSAERPKGSFSTLEIQRTEQGDSAMYLCASSSYRFSRDRGRNTEAFFGQGTRLTVV.